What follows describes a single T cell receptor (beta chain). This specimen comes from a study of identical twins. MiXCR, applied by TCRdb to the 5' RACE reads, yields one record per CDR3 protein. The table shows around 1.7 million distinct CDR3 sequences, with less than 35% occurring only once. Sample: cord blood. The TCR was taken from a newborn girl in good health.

Written as DNA, the CDR3 is TGCAGTGCTTCCCCAGCCCGGGACGCCGGGGAGCTGTTTTTT. It specifies CSASPARDAGELFF. J is TRBJ2-2 and V is TRBV20-1; D may match TRBD1 or TRBD2 (5 bases each). The ends were cut back, 5 bases at V and 6 bases at J, with 16 bases in the middle. The germline gives CDR1 DFQATT, CDR2 SNEGSKA (reference sequence). The CDR3 contains 14 residues.